These 25 T cell receptor beta chains came from one sample sequenced in a study of T cell responses to AZD1222 COVID-19 vaccine. Generated by immunoSEQ multiplex PCR, the TCRdb table keeps only in-frame clones and is missing some. The table shows around 150,000 clones, with about 90% occurring only once. Sequenced here: peripheral blood, sampled on day 0 of MenACWY control vaccination. These TCRs come from an adult in good health.

The chain is built from TRBV5-5 and TRBJ1-4, with 9 bases identical to TRBD1. CDR1 is SGHKS and CDR2 is YYEKEE in the germline V gene (reference sequence). The V and J ends lost 2 bases and 8 bases, in that order; junction bases with no gene match: 10. This CDR3 is 16 amino acids long. CDR3 loop: CASSFPQGAAGEKLFF. The CDR3 DNA reads as TGTGCCAGCAGCTTCCCACAGGGGGCGGCGGGAGAAAAACTGTTTTTT.

V and J are TRBV7-2 and TRBJ2-1, with 7 bases lining up with TRBD1. This CDR3 region has 15 residues. The J segment lost 0 bases and the V segment lost 3 bases, leaving 2 bases of the junction unmatched. Germline loops: CDR1 SGHTA, CDR2 FQGNSA. CDR3 region: CASSFYRGSYNEQFF. The CDR3 coding sequence is TGTGCCAGCAGCTTTTACAGGGGCTCCTACAATGAGCAGTTCTTC.

This clone was seen more than once but under ten times. This CDR3 is CASRRDSYEQYF. The CDR3 nucleotides are TGTGCCAGCAGACGGGACTCCTACGAGCAGTACTTC. The V gene is TRBV11-2, the J gene TRBJ2-7, with a possible D match to TRBD2 (5 bases). This CDR3 region has 12 residues. CDR1 and CDR2 (germline): SGHAT, FQNNGV. The V and J ends lost 6 bases and 0 bases respectively, with 6 bases between them.

V gene TRBV3-1 (or the pseudogene TRBV3-2) combines with J gene TRBJ1-6, with no clear D. There are 15 residues in the CDR3. Per the germline V gene, CDR1 is LGHDT and CDR2 is YNNKEL (reference sequence). The ends were cut back, 3 bases at V and 5 bases at J, with 11 bases in the middle. The CDR3 DNA follows: TGTGCCAGCAGCCATTTAGGAGGAGATAATTCACCCCTCCACTTT. It translates to CASSHLGGDNSPLHF.

This sequence joins TRBV2 and TRBJ2-1, with D perhaps given as TRBD1 or TRBD2 (5 bases each). With 8 bases removed from V and 7 bases from J, the gap between germline ends came to 21 bases. The CDR3 covers 15 residues. Germline V gene lookup returns CDR1 SNHLY and CDR2 FYNNEI. The CDR3 region is CASGRGGGFRNEQFF. The CDR3 nucleotides read TGTGCCAGCGGAAGAGGTGGGGGTTTTCGGAATGAGCAGTTCTTC.

The J gene is TRBJ1-4, the V gene TRBV29-1; TRBD1 matches at 7 bases. Per germline, CDR1 SQVTM and CDR2 ANQGSEA. CDR3 size: 14 residues. With V trimmed by 7 bases and J by 6 bases, 11 bases remained unmatched. The CDR3 DNA is TGCAGCGGCGGGACGGGAGGGGGCTATGAAAAACTGTTTTTT. The encoded protein is CSGGTGGGYEKLFF. The full variable domain, with the rest looked up from reference TRBV29-1 and TRBJ1-4, is SAVISQKPSRDICQRGTSLTIQCQVDSQVTMMFWYRQQPGQSLTLIATANQGSEATYESGFVIDKFPISRPNLTFSTLTVSNMSPEDSSIYLCSGGTGGGYEKLFFGSGTQLSVL.

This clone has only one observation. The V gene is TRBV19, the J gene TRBJ1-2; 9 nucleotides match TRBD1. The CDR3 extends over 14 amino acids. Germline V gene data show CDR1 as LNHDA and CDR2 as SQIVND (reference sequence). V lost 8 bases and J lost 1; bases outside the gene matches: 5. CDR3 loop: CASLPGQGNYGYTF. The CDR3 DNA follows: TGTGCCAGTTTACCGGGACAGGGTAACTATGGCTACACCTTC.

The chain combines TRBV7-2 with TRBJ1-4; D is possibly TRBD1 (6 bases). Germline V gene sequence: CDR1 SGHTA, CDR2 FQGNSA. The CDR3 consists of 15 residues. The V end was cut by 2 bases, the J end by 8 bases, with 15 bases between. The CDR3 here is CASSLRGPPEEKLFF. The CDR3 DNA reads as TGTGCCAGCAGCTTACGGGGGCCCCCTGAGGAAAAACTGTTTTTT.

The chain is built from TRBV30 and TRBJ2-1, with 9 bases identical to TRBD2. Germline trimming cut 0 bases from V and 7 bases from J; bases unmatched to any gene: 7. The CDR3 consists of 15 residues. From germline, CDR1 is GTSNPN and CDR2 SVGIG (reference sequence). DNA of the CDR3: TGTGCCTGGAGTGTAAAAGCGGGAGGTGGGAATGAGCAGTTCTTC. This encodes CAWSVKAGGGNEQFF.

The chain employs TRBV5-4 and TRBJ2-1; unclear D gene. V shed 1 base and J shed 10 bases, with 12 bases lying between them. The CDR3 is 13 amino acids. Germline assignment: CDR1 SGHNT and CDR2 YYREEE (reference sequence). The CDR3 region is CASSLKGPGEQFF. The CDR3 DNA reads as TGTGCCAGCAGCTTGAAGGGCCCGGGCGAGCAGTTCTTC.

As DNA, the CDR3 is TGTGCCAGCAGTTTACCGGGAGGGTATGAGCAGTTCTTC. Protein: CASSLPGGYEQFF. This chain uses TRBV27 with TRBJ2-1; 8 positions match TRBD2. There are 13 residues in the CDR3. The germline V gene has CDR1 MNHEY and CDR2 SMNVEV (reference sequence). V dropped 2 bases and J dropped 8; count of bases not matched to a gene: 2.

The sample holds one count of this clone. CDR3 in amino acids: CASSIGRTATYEQYF. The DNA of the CDR3 is TGTGCCAGTAGTATCGGTCGGACGGCCACCTACGAGCAGTACTTC. The chain recombines TRBV19 with TRBJ2-7, with D unclear. The CDR3 spans 15 residues. Trimming removed 3 bases from V and 2 bases from J, with 14 bases in between. The germline gives CDR1 LNHDA, CDR2 SQIVND (reference sequence). The full variable domain, with the rest looked up from reference TRBV19 and TRBJ2-7, is DGGITQSPKYLFRKEGQNVTLSCEQNLNHDAMYWYRQDPGQGLRLIYYSQIVNDFQKGDIAEGYSVSREKKESFPLTVTSAQKNPTAFYLCASSIGRTATYEQYFGPGTRLTVT.

The rearrangement uses TRBV7-2 and TRBJ1-1; D perhaps matches TRBD1 (5 bases). Germline CDR1 and CDR2: SGHTA and FQGNSA. The V end lost 2 bases, the J end lost 5 bases, and 27 bases lay between the germline ends. This CDR3 contains 19 residues. The CDR3 sequence is CASSLFGRGRGPSKTEAFF. CDR3 DNA: TGTGCCAGCAGCTTATTCGGGCGGGGCCGTGGCCCGAGTAAGACTGAAGCTTTCTTT.

This clone appeared once. This sequence joins TRBV5-1 and TRBJ2-3, with 8 bases identical to TRBD2. CDR1 SGHRS and CDR2 YFSETQ come from the germline V gene. The CDR3 is made up of 20 amino acids. The V segment lost 6 bases and the J segment 2 bases; nucleotides outside the gene matches: 23. The CDR3 coding sequence is TGCGCCAGCACCGGGCGAGCTAGCGGGCTGCGGGCCCACCCCACAGATACGCAGTATTTT. This gives the protein CASTGRASGLRAHPTDTQYF.

The V call is TRBV24-1, the J call TRBJ2-1, with 8 bases fitting TRBD1. The CDR3 loop spans 15 amino acids. Trimming at V came to 4 bases and at J to 7 bases, leaving 8 bases not matched to a gene. The germline CDR1 and CDR2 sequences are KGHDR and SFDVKD. CDR3 coding DNA: TGTGCCACCAGTGACCCGGGACAGGCGTGGAATGAGCAGTTCTTC. Amino acid sequence: CATSDPGQAWNEQFF.

The chain combines TRBV5-1 with TRBJ1-1, with 9 bases matching TRBD1. This CDR3 contains 17 residues. Germline V gene data show CDR1 as SGHRS and CDR2 as YFSETQ. With 7 bases clipped from V and 1 base from J, the junction kept 14 bases outside the gene matches. This CDR3 reads CASRPILTQGANTEAFF. CDR3 coding DNA: TGCGCCAGCCGACCGATTCTTACACAGGGGGCGAACACTGAAGCTTTCTTT.

The chain employs TRBV20-1 and TRBJ1-1, with unresolved D. Germline lookup yields CDR1 DFQATT and CDR2 SNEGSKA (reference sequence). The CDR3 loop spans 10 amino acids. V was trimmed by 7 bases and J by 1 base, leaving 4 bases between them. This CDR3 is CSGANTEAFF. The CDR3 DNA reads TGCAGTGGGGCGAACACTGAAGCTTTCTTT.

This clone showed up just once. Other nucleotide sequences from this sample produce the same CDR3. V usage is TRBV10-3 and J usage is TRBJ1-5; D remains unclear. The CDR3 sequence is 14 residues long. Germline V lookup: CDR1 ENHRY, CDR2 SYGVKD. Trimming pared 2 bases from V and 1 base from J, leaving 6 bases between. The DNA for the CDR3 is TGTGCCATCAGTGAGGACCCGAGCAATCAGCCCCAGCATTTT. Encoded protein: CAISEDPSNQPQHF.

The chain is built from TRBV4-2 and TRBJ2-1; no clear D gene. In germline, CDR1 is LGHNA, CDR2 YNFKEQ. The V and J ends lost 0 bases and 12 bases respectively, with 12 bases between them. This CDR3 contains 13 residues. CDR3 residues: CASSQEGQNAQFF. In nucleotides, the CDR3 is TGTGCCAGCAGCCAAGAAGGCCAGAACGCGCAGTTCTTC.

The rearrangement links TRBV2 to TRBJ1-5; D is uncertain. CDR1 and CDR2 (germline): SNHLY, FYNNEI. This CDR3 is 14 amino acids long. With 3 bases removed from V and 5 bases from J, the gap between germline ends came to 11 bases. The CDR3 DNA reads TGTGCCAGCAGTGACGGACCGGGGTATCAGCCCCAGCATTTT. This gives the protein CASSDGPGYQPQHF.

V is TRBV11-3 and J is TRBJ2-7; TRBD1 aligns across 9 bases. Germline lookup yields CDR1 SGHNT and CDR2 YENEEA. This CDR3 contains 14 residues. V was clipped by 7 bases and J by 7 bases; unmatched bases: 11. In nucleotides, the CDR3 is TGTGCCAGCAACGCGGGACAGGGTTCTTGGGAGCAGTACTTC. Its translation is CASNAGQGSWEQYF.

The chain uses TRBV19 and TRBJ1-2, with D uncertain. The CDR3 covers 14 residues. Germline V gene lookup returns CDR1 LNHDA and CDR2 SQIVND (reference sequence). Trimming removed 1 base at V and 2 bases at J, with 8 bases between. The CDR3 region has the DNA TGTGCCAGTAGTATAGGCCCAGGAAACTATGGCTACACCTTC. It specifies CASSIGPGNYGYTF.

This clone occurred a few times. The chain recombines TRBV30 with TRBJ1-5; D not certain. The germline V gene encodes CDR1 GTSNPN and CDR2 SVGIG (reference sequence). This CDR3 comprises 13 residues. Trimming removed 2 bases at V and 3 bases at J, with 8 bases between. The CDR3 nucleotides are TGTGCCTGGAGTATCGACACCAATCAGCCCCAGCATTTT. Translation gives CAWSIDTNQPQHF.

The chain links TRBV19 to TRBJ2-2, with 7 bases identical to TRBD2. Trimming removed 1 base from V and 2 bases from J; junction bases left unmatched: 7. This CDR3 has 17 amino acids. The V gene's germline CDR1 is LNHDA and CDR2 SQIVND (reference sequence). As DNA, the CDR3 is TGTGCCAGTAGTATAGTGGGGAGGGCCCTAAACACCGGGGAGCTGTTTTTT. Translating gives CASSIVGRALNTGELFF.

The chain carries TRBV19 and TRBJ1-2; no reliable D call. The CDR3 is 11 amino acids. V was trimmed by 2 bases and J by 8 bases, leaving 6 bases between them. Germline assignment: CDR1 LNHDA and CDR2 SQIVND (reference sequence). The CDR3, as DNA: TGTGCCAGTAGTATATCAGGAGGCTACACCTTC. Amino acids: CASSISGGYTF.